This T cell receptor beta chain was profiled in a study of blood T cell repertoires in COVID-19. About the study: Samples taken during acute and convalescent COVID-19 were collected in the United States, Italy and Spain. T cells, B-cell-depleted T cells, or PBMCs supplied cDNA or gDNA.

Germline V CDR1 and CDR2: SGHTA, FQGTGA. Deletions cut 5 bases from V and 8 bases from J, with 18 bases between. The CDR3 extends over 15 amino acids. Per the original data handling: Counts of nucleated cells, estimated from reference gene primer amplification, were obtained. The method was immunoSEQ multiplex PCR; TCRdb's version includes in-frame clones alone and lacks a portion of them. V, J and clone size reflect that table, while D and trimming were determined from the DNA. The sample contains some 88,000 clones, over 75% of which appear only once. Source material: peripheral blood. V usage is TRBV7-3 and J usage is TRBJ2-2; D is possibly TRBD2 (7 bases). The source of this sequence is a man between 60 and 75 years old with acute or convalescent COVID-19. The chain's CDR3 is CASSPFRGATGELFF. CDR3 DNA sequence: TGTGCCAGCAGCCCCTTTCGGGGGGCGACGGGGGAGCTGTTTTTT.